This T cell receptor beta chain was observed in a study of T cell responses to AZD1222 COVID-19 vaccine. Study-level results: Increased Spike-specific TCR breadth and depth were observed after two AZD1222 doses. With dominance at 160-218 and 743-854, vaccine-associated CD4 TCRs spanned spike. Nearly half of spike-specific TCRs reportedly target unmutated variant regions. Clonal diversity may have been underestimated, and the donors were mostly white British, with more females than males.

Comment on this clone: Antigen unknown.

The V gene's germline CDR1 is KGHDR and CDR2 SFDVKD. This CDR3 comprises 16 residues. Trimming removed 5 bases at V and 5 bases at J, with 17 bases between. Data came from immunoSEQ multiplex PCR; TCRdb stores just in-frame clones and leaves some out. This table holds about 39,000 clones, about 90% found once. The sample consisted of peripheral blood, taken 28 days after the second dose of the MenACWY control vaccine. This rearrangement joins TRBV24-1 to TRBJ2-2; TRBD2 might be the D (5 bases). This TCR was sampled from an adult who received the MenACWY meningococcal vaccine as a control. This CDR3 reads CATSGPLGKETGELFF. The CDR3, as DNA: TGTGCCACCAGTGGCCCCCTCGGGAAGGAGACCGGGGAGCTGTTTTTT.